The 21 T cell receptor beta chains given below trace back to one sample, sequenced in a study of radiotherapy plus CTLA-4 blockade in lung cancer. Method: immunoSEQ multiplex PCR; TCRdb's copy keeps in-frame clones and lacks some. The table records about 56,000 clones, more than 60% of them present only once. The source was peripheral blood, collected from a patient treated with radiotherapy plus ipilimumab. The origin of the receptors is a human donor with non-small cell lung cancer who had a complete response to radiotherapy plus ipilimumab.

This clone was detected only a few times. It may be a read error: a sequence one base away is much more abundant. Lacking the conserved final phenylalanine or tryptophan, this CDR3 likely reflects a read error. The rearrangement uses TRBV29-1 and TRBJ1-1; perhaps TRBD1 as D (6 bases). The V and J ends lost 6 bases and 1 base respectively, with 9 bases between them. This CDR3 spans 12 amino acids. Germline V CDR1 and CDR2: SQVTM, ANQGSEA. The CDR3 here is CSVQGSNTEAFL. The CDR3 coding sequence is TGCAGCGTACAGGGTTCGAACACTGAAGCTTTCCTT.

The chain uses TRBV5-6 and TRBJ2-3; D is unclear. V lost 0 bases, J lost 6 bases, and 5 bases lay in between. The germline gives CDR1 SGHDT, CDR2 YYEEEE. The CDR3 has 12 amino acids. CDR3 amino acids: CASSLGEDTQYF. The CDR3 nucleotides read TGTGCCAGCAGCTTGGGAGAGGATACGCAGTATTTT.

This rearrangement joins TRBV9 to TRBJ2-7, with 9 bases lining up with TRBD1. After removal of 1 base from V and 5 bases from J, the junction contained 7 bases not matched to a gene. Germline CDR1 and CDR2: SGDLS and YYNGEE. The CDR3 spans 15 residues. CDR3 sequence reads: CASSVRGTGYHEQYF. The CDR3 DNA is TGTGCCAGCAGCGTAAGGGGGACAGGGTACCACGAGCAGTACTTC. Combining the CDR3 with reference TRBV9 and TRBJ2-7 gives the whole variable domain DSGVTQTPKHLITATGQRVTLRCSPRSGDLSVYWYQQSLDQGLQFLIQYYNGEERAKGNILERFSAQQFPDLHSELNLSSLELGDSALYFCASSVRGTGYHEQYFGPGTRLTVT.

J is TRBJ2-1 and V is TRBV10-1; TRBD2 agrees at 8 bases. This CDR3 comprises 14 residues. Germline CDR1 reads WNHNN; CDR2 reads SYGVQD (reference sequence). Trimming cost V 8 bases and J 6 bases; bases outside gene matches: 9. The CDR3 nucleotides are TGCGCCAGCCGGGGACTAGAGAGAAGCAATGAGCAGTTCTTC. Its protein is CASRGLERSNEQFF.

The chain joins TRBV5-6 to TRBJ1-5; a weak D match, TRBD1 (6 bases). Trimming took 7 bases from V and 3 from J, leaving 14 bases between them. The CDR3 covers 14 residues. Per germline, CDR1 SGHDT and CDR2 YYEEEE. Written as DNA, the CDR3 is TGTGCCAGCGCGATTAGGGGGTACAATCAGCCCCAGCATTTT. Its translation: CASAIRGYNQPQHF.

V usage is TRBV7-9 and J usage is TRBJ1-2, with a weak D call TRBD1 (5 bases). The CDR3 consists of 16 residues. V was shortened by 1 base and J by 1 base, with 13 bases between the two germline ends. Germline CDR1 is SEHNR and CDR2 is FQNEAQ (reference sequence). The CDR3 here is CASSLDQGPNNYGYTF. CDR3 sequence (DNA): TGTGCCAGCAGCTTAGATCAGGGCCCAAATAACTATGGCTACACCTTC.

This chain joins TRBV7-8 and TRBJ2-6, with 12 positions matching TRBD2. The CDR3 is 17 amino acids. Germline V CDR1 and CDR2: SGHVS, FQNEAQ. The V gene end was trimmed by 5 bases and the J gene end by 2 bases; junction bases not matched to a gene: 4. The chain's CDR3 is CASSPRTSGAGANVLTF. The CDR3 DNA reads as TGTGCCAGCAGCCCCAGGACTAGCGGGGCTGGGGCCAACGTCCTGACTTTC.

This chain uses TRBV4-3 with TRBJ1-3, with a tentative D call TRBD1 (5 bases). CDR1 LGHNA and CDR2 YSLEER come from the germline V gene. CDR3 length: 18 residues. Between the trimmed V and J ends, which lost 1 base and 2 bases, there was a span of 18 bases. The CDR3 sequence: CASSQAAWGFWAGNTIYF. CDR3 nucleotide sequence: TGCGCCAGCAGCCAAGCCGCCTGGGGCTTTTGGGCTGGAAACACCATATATTTT.

This clone was detected only a few times. The J gene is TRBJ1-2, the V gene TRBV7-9, with 8 bases lining up with TRBD1. Germline CDR1 is SEHNR and CDR2 is FQNEAQ (reference sequence). The CDR3 is made up of 14 amino acids. V lost 5 bases and J lost 5; bases outside the gene matches: 7. CDR3 nucleotide sequence: TGTGCCAGCAGCAGAAGGGGACAGGAGTATGGCTACACCTTC. This translates into CASSRRGQEYGYTF. Full variable domain (rest looked up from reference TRBV7-9 and TRBJ1-2): DTGVSQNPRHKITKRGQNVTFRCDPISEHNRLYWYRQTLGQGPEFLTYFQNEAQLEKSRLLSDRFSAERPKGSFSTLEIQRTEQGDSAMYLCASSRRGQEYGYTFGSGTRLTVV.

V and J are TRBV11-3 and TRBJ2-2; D remains ambiguous. Germline loops: CDR1 SGHNT, CDR2 YENEEA. Trimming cost V 5 bases and J 0 bases, with 10 bases left between them. The CDR3 sequence is 15 residues long. CDR3 in amino acids: CASSVGRTNTGELFF. As DNA, the CDR3 is TGTGCCAGCAGCGTGGGCAGAACGAACACCGGGGAGCTGTTTTTT.

The gene calls are TRBV19 and TRBJ2-5; tentatively, D is TRBD1 (5 bases). From germline, CDR1 is LNHDA and CDR2 SQIVND (reference sequence). Between the trimmed V and J ends, which lost 6 bases and 9 bases, there was a span of 14 bases. CDR3 size: 12 residues. The CDR3 is CASSTDSRAQYF. For the CDR3, the DNA is TGTGCCAGTAGCACAGACAGCCGGGCCCAGTACTTC.

V is TRBV4-1 and J is TRBJ2-6; 10 bases fit TRBD2. CDR1 is MGHRA, CDR2 YSYEKL, per germline. CDR3 length: 19 residues. Trimming took 1 base from V and 0 from J; bases not matched to a gene: 6. CDR3 region: CASSQVRTSGPSGANVLTF. The DNA of the CDR3 is TGCGCCAGCAGCCAAGTCCGGACTAGCGGACCCTCTGGGGCCAACGTCCTGACTTTC.

The gene calls are TRBV6-1 and TRBJ2-7; the match to TRBD2 covers 14 bases. The CDR3 loop spans 15 amino acids. The germline V gene encodes CDR1 MNHNS and CDR2 SASEGT. The J segment lost 7 bases and the V segment lost 3 bases, leaving 5 bases of the junction unmatched. CDR3 DNA sequence: TGTGCCAGCAGTGAGACTAGCGGGAGGGCAGGTGAGCAGTACGTC. Its protein is CASSETSGRAGEQYV.

This chain joins TRBV5-5 and TRBJ2-7, with TRBD2 identical over 13 bases. CDR1 and CDR2 from the germline V gene are SGHKS and YYEKEE (reference sequence). After removal of 4 bases from V and 4 bases from J, the junction contained 8 bases not matched to a gene. This CDR3 is 16 amino acids long. The CDR3: CASSPRTSGSSYEQYV. In DNA form, the CDR3 reads TGTGCCAGCAGCCCGAGGACTAGCGGGAGTTCATACGAGCAGTACGTC.

The chain links TRBV11-3 to TRBJ2-2, with a possible D match to TRBD2 (5 bases). Germline V gene data show CDR1 as SGHNT and CDR2 as YENEEA. CDR3 length: 14 residues. V was trimmed by 5 bases and J by 2 bases, leaving 9 bases between them. The CDR3 nucleotides read TGTGCCAGCAGCGCAACTAGAAACACCGGGGAGCTGTTTTTT. The encoded protein is CASSATRNTGELFF.

A few counts support this clone. CDR3 amino acids: CASAGGYTEAFF. The CDR3 DNA sequence: TGTGCCAGTGCGGGGGGGTACACTGAAGCTTTCTTT. The rearrangement links TRBV19 to TRBJ1-1; tentative D call: TRBD1 (5 bases). Germline CDR1 reads LNHDA; CDR2 reads SQIVND (reference sequence). The CDR3 has 12 amino acids. V was trimmed by 8 bases and J by 3 bases, leaving 10 bases between them.

The chain is built from TRBV4-1 and TRBJ2-3, with D perhaps TRBD1 (5 bases). The CDR3 has 15 amino acids. V shed 4 bases and J shed 1 base, with 12 bases lying between them. Germline V lookup: CDR1 MGHRA, CDR2 YSYEKL. The CDR3 sequence is CASSPPTARTDTQYF. In DNA, the CDR3 is TGCGCCAGCAGCCCGCCGACAGCCCGCACAGATACGCAGTATTTT.

This chain uses TRBV18 with TRBJ1-4; 7 bases are shared with TRBD1. V dropped 1 base and J dropped 8; count of bases not matched to a gene: 7. The CDR3 is made up of 15 amino acids. Germline CDR1 KGHSH, CDR2 LQKENI. The CDR3: CASSPLTGVGEKLFF. CDR3 nucleotide sequence: TGTGCCAGCTCACCACTTACAGGGGTGGGAGAAAAACTGTTTTTT. The full variable domain, rest sourced from reference TRBV18 and TRBJ1-4, is NAGVMQNPRHLVRRRGQEARLRCSPMKGHSHVYWYRQLPEEGLKFMVYLQKENIIDESGMPKERFSAEFPKEGPSILRIQQVVRGDSAAYFCASSPLTGVGEKLFFGSGTQLSVL.

This chain connects TRBV6-6 to TRBJ2-1; 9 bases line up with TRBD2. Unmatched junction bases numbered 13, after V lost 6 bases and J lost 10 bases. The CDR3 extends over 15 amino acids. Germline CDR1 and CDR2: MNHNY and SVGAGI (reference sequence). The CDR3 sequence is CASSDSGGPPGEQFF. The CDR3 nucleotides are TGTGCCAGCAGCGACAGCGGGGGGCCGCCCGGGGAGCAGTTCTTC.

The chain is built from TRBV7-6 and TRBJ2-1, with 11 nucleotides matching TRBD2. The V gene end was trimmed by 1 base and the J gene end by 7 bases; junction bases not matched to a gene: 3. CDR3 size: 15 residues. Germline V gene lookup returns CDR1 SGHVS and CDR2 FNYEAQ. CDR3 sequence reads: CASSLDIAGGNEQFF. The DNA for the CDR3 is TGTGCCAGCAGCTTAGACATAGCGGGAGGGAATGAGCAGTTCTTC.

This clone was recorded once. The chain employs TRBV6-4 and TRBJ1-1; tentative D call: TRBD1 (6 bases). CDR1 and CDR2 from the germline V gene are MRHNA and SNTAGT. The CDR3 is made up of 13 amino acids. V shed 6 bases and J shed 4 bases, with 12 bases lying between them. Here the CDR3 DNA reads TGTGCCAGCAGCACTAGAGGGGGCACTGAAGCTTTCTTT. It yields the protein CASSTRGGTEAFF.